This is a list of T cell receptor beta chains from one sample in a study of blood T cell repertoires in COVID-19. Profiled with immunoSEQ multiplex PCR; TCRdb holds only in-frame clones, not every one. The sample yields 360,000 or so clones, approximately 89% seen once. The source material was peripheral blood. The receptors were gathered from a woman aged 55-70 years with COVID-19, enrolled during active disease. Each CDR3 is given with its conserved first and last residue. A D gene is named only where the DNA matches it firmly.

D,V,J,CDR3
TRBD1,TRBV7-3,TRBJ1-5,CASSSHVKHRGGDQPQHF
.,TRBV9,TRBJ1-6,CASTAGRGSPLHF
TRBD1,TRBV2,TRBJ2-5,CASSPRGTGGQETQYF
TRBD1,TRBV5-4,TRBJ2-7,CASSFGQAAHEQYF
.,TRBV2,TRBJ1-5,CASNRQENQPQHF
.,TRBV19,TRBJ1-2,CAGRQGSSYGYTF
.,TRBV28,TRBJ1-2,CASSFGGSRVDYTF
.,TRBV7-3,TRBJ1-2,CASSLTGNRVYGYTF
.,TRBV5-5,TRBJ1-3,CASSLGQISGNTIYF
.,TRBV29-1,TRBJ2-3,CSVAQGDTQYF
TRBD1,TRBV3-1/TRBV3-2,TRBJ1-2,CASTQVGGLYGYTF
.,TRBV28,TRBJ1-1,CASKRGSTEAFF
TRBD1,TRBV7-6,TRBJ2-5,CASSWTGEMETQYF
TRBD1,TRBV29-1,TRBJ1-1,CSVAGQGRKAFF
.,TRBV19,TRBJ1-5,CASSIDRTAYSNQPQHF
.,TRBV5-4,TRBJ2-2,CASSSGRSPNTGELFF
.,TRBV4-1,TRBJ2-4,CASSQDPVQNIQYF
.,TRBV7-8,TRBJ1-3,CASSPTAGNTIYF
TRBD1,TRBV2,TRBJ1-5,CASSPIGGSNQPQHF
.,TRBV5-4,TRBJ2-7,CASSVAGTYEQYF
.,TRBV28,TRBJ1-5,CASSPGGNQPQHF
.,TRBV14,TRBJ2-1,CASSLMGAYNEQFF
TRBD1,TRBV5-1,TRBJ1-6,CASSLGQDNSPLHF
TRBD2,TRBV7-2,TRBJ2-5,CASSLLAGGREETQYF
.,TRBV25-1,TRBJ1-1,CASRRDGEAFF
TRBD2,TRBV5-1,TRBJ2-1,CASSLYVSGGLQFF
TRBD1,TRBV10-1,TRBJ2-7,CASGGQDRYEQYF
.,TRBV2,TRBJ1-2,CASSRDSNYGYTF
.,TRBV7-9,TRBJ2-1,CASSLARPEQFF
.,TRBV12-3/TRBV12-4,TRBJ1-2,CASTPAEDSGYTF
TRBD2,TRBV7-6,TRBJ2-1,CASSLDGSGDNEQFF
.,TRBV3-1/TRBV3-2,TRBJ2-1,CASSPGGSIHEQFF
.,TRBV7-3,TRBJ1-6,CASSLSGGNSPLHF
.,TRBV19,TRBJ1-2,CASSSMGASYGYTF
TRBD2,TRBV5-8,TRBJ2-1,CASSQPLAGGPIHEQFF
.,TRBV5-1,TRBJ1-2,CASSWGGELSYGYTF
TRBD1,TRBV2,TRBJ2-7,CASSTLPRQGQYF
.,TRBV7-9,TRBJ1-3,CASSSTIPGQTSGNTIYF
.,TRBV15,TRBJ1-1,CATSRATRNTEAFF
TRBD2,TRBV6-5,TRBJ2-7,CASSWGGYEQYF
TRBD1,TRBV11-2,TRBJ1-1,CASSAGQRRLMNTEAFF
TRBD1,TRBV12-5,TRBJ2-3,CASARTGSTDTQYF
.,TRBV7-2,TRBJ1-1,CASSLVDSYNTEAFF